The 13 T cell receptor beta chains in this list originate from one sample, sequenced in a study of cytomegalovirus exposure and HLA in healthy donors. PCR employed 60 Vbeta and 13 Jbeta primers. Data came from immunoSEQ multiplex PCR; TCRdb stores just in-frame clones and leaves some out. Among roughly 300,000 clones, roughly 88% were seen once, and the ten largest hold less than 4.5%. The specimen sequenced was PBMCs. These receptors were collected from a man aged 35 to 55 in good health and CMV-seropositive.

The chain has TRBV2 and TRBJ1-5; 7 nucleotides match TRBD1. Germline CDR1 reads SNHLY; CDR2 reads FYNNEI. The V gene end was trimmed by 4 bases and the J gene end by 4 bases; junction bases not matched to a gene: 4. This CDR3 spans 14 amino acids. In DNA form, the CDR3 reads TGTGCCAGCAGTGTGAGGGGGCAGAATCAGCCCCAGCATTTT. Its translation is CASSVRGQNQPQHF.

The CDR3 loop is CASSLGGTRGTDTQYF. The CDR3 DNA reads as TGCGCCAGCAGCTTGGGAGGGACTAGGGGCACAGATACGCAGTATTTT. The V and J genes are TRBV5-1 and TRBJ2-3, with 8 bases lining up with TRBD2. The CDR3 extends over 16 amino acids. The germline gives CDR1 SGHRS, CDR2 YFSETQ. V lost 0 bases, J lost 1 base, and 4 bases stayed unmatched.

This clone was recorded once. DNA of the CDR3: TGTGCCATCAGTACAGGACTAGCGGGATACAATGAGCAGTTCTTC. This encodes CAISTGLAGYNEQFF. This rearrangement joins TRBV10-3 to TRBJ2-1, with 12 positions matching TRBD2. With 5 bases clipped from V and 4 bases from J, the junction kept 3 bases outside the gene matches. CDR3 size: 15 residues. Germline V CDR1 and CDR2: ENHRY, SYGVKD.

As concerns this clone: The same CDR3 also results from other DNA sequences found in this sample. This chain links TRBV29-1 with TRBJ2-1, with a tentative D call TRBD2 (5 bases). Trimming cost V 3 bases and J 0 bases, with 12 bases left between them. The CDR3 sequence is 15 residues long. CDR1 is SQVTM, CDR2 ANQGSEA, per germline. In nucleotides, the CDR3 is TGCAGCGTTGAGGTGTGGGAGAGCTCCTACAATGAGCAGTTCTTC. Amino acid sequence: CSVEVWESSYNEQFF.

The chain has TRBV27 and TRBJ2-3, with 10 bases matching TRBD2. Germline V gives CDR1 MNHEY, CDR2 SMNVEV (reference sequence). This CDR3 has 18 residues. Losses at the gene ends were 6 bases for V and 3 bases for J; bases not matched to a gene: 15. CDR3 bases: TGTGCCAGCAGCCCCGGGGCTAGCGGGAGAGCGAGGACAGATACGCAGTATTTT. Encoded protein: CASSPGASGRARTDTQYF.

The chain recombines TRBV5-1 with TRBJ2-3, with D possibly TRBD2 on 6 matching bases. Germline V lookup: CDR1 SGHRS, CDR2 YFSETQ. Trimming removed 0 bases from V and 0 bases from J, with 11 bases in between. The CDR3 sequence is 16 residues long. CDR3 in DNA: TGCGCCAGCAGCTTGGCCAGCGGGTCTAGCACAGATACGCAGTATTTT. This encodes CASSLASGSSTDTQYF.

The sample holds one count of this clone. The V call is TRBV27, the J call TRBJ2-5; weak D call: TRBD1 (6 bases). Per the germline V gene, CDR1 is MNHEY and CDR2 is SMNVEV (reference sequence). V was clipped by 5 bases and J by 1 base, with 14 bases between them. The CDR3 is made up of 15 amino acids. CDR3: CASSGPGHTQETQYF. CDR3 nucleotide sequence: TGTGCCAGCAGTGGGCCGGGACACACCCAAGAGACCCAGTACTTC.

J is TRBJ1-4 and V is TRBV30; TRBD1 aligns across 8 bases. Trimming took 3 bases from V and 6 from J; bases not matched to a gene: 3. The CDR3 runs 13 residues. The germline V gene has CDR1 GTSNPN and CDR2 SVGIG (reference sequence). The CDR3 nucleotides are TGTGCCTGGAGGGACAGGGCTTATGAAAAACTGTTTTTT. It encodes CAWRDRAYEKLFF.

J is TRBJ1-1 and V is TRBV5-1; D is unclear. Germline V gene data show CDR1 as SGHRS and CDR2 as YFSETQ. The CDR3 extends over 13 amino acids. Trimming took off 0 bases at V and 0 bases at J, with 3 bases between the two ends. The CDR3 region has the DNA TGCGCCAGCAGCTTGGGAGTGAACACTGAAGCTTTCTTT. Translated: CASSLGVNTEAFF.

J is TRBJ2-2 and V is TRBV9, with 8 positions matching TRBD2. Germline trimming cut 4 bases from V and 6 bases from J; bases unmatched to any gene: 11. The CDR3 loop spans 16 amino acids. Germline V gives CDR1 SGDLS, CDR2 YYNGEE. The CDR3 here is CASSLTRGAYAGELFF. The CDR3, as DNA: TGTGCCAGCAGCTTGACGCGGGGGGCTTACGCCGGGGAGCTGTTTTTT.

The DNA of the CDR3 is TGCAGCGTTGTACCCACACAGGGGGTCTTCTACGAGCAGTACTTC. Its protein is CSVVPTQGVFYEQYF. V usage is TRBV29-1 and J usage is TRBJ2-7; 8 bases agree with TRBD1. V was pared by 4 bases and J by 3 bases, with 11 bases of the junction left unmatched. Germline V gives CDR1 SQVTM, CDR2 ANQGSEA. CDR3 length: 15 amino acids.

CDR3 residues: CASRRLQQRGEQFF. For the CDR3, the DNA is TGTGCCAGCAGGAGATTACAACAACGGGGTGAGCAGTTCTTC. This chain uses TRBV6-5 with TRBJ2-1; a weak D match, TRBD2 (5 bases). There are 14 residues in the CDR3. CDR1 and CDR2 from the germline V gene are MNHEY and SVGAGI. V was clipped by 6 bases and J by 9 bases, with 18 bases between them.

This sequence joins TRBV7-9 and TRBJ2-1; tentatively, D is TRBD2 (5 bases). The CDR3 runs to 15 residues. CDR1 is SEHNR and CDR2 is FQNEAQ in the germline V gene (reference sequence). V lost 5 bases to trimming and J lost 0 bases, with 11 bases between them. The CDR3: CASSARTLSYNEQFF. CDR3 nucleotides: TGTGCCAGCAGCGCCCGGACTCTCTCCTACAATGAGCAGTTCTTC.